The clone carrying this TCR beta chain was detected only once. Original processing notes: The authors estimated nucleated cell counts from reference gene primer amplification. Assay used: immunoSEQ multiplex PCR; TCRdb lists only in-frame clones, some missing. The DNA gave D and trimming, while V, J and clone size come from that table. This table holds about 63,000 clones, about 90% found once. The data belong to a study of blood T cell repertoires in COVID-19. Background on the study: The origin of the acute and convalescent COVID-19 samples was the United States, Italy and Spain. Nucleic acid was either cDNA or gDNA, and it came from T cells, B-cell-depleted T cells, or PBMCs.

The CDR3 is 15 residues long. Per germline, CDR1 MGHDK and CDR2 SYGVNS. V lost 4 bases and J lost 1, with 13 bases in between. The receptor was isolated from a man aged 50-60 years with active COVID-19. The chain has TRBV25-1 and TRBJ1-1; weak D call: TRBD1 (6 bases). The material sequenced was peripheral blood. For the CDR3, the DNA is TGTGCCAGCAGTGTAGGGGGGGCAGGGAACACTGAAGCTTTCTTT. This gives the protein CASSVGGAGNTEAFF. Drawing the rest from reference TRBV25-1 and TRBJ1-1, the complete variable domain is EADIYQTPRYLVIGTGKKITLECSQTMGHDKMYWYQQDPGMELHLIHYSYGVNSTEKGDLSSESTVSRIRTEHFPLTLESARPSHTSQYLCASSVGGAGNTEAFFGQGTRLTVV.